This T cell receptor (beta chain) was retrieved from a study of low-dose radiotherapy and immunotherapy resistance in tumors (dated by TCRdb to 2021 to 2024). Some background on the complete study: Cohort 1 received 0.5 Gy per fraction every 2 weeks, with a prescribed total PTV dose of 6.5 Gy. Cyclophosphamide 200 mg/m2 was administered intravenously every two weeks, one day before each radiation and immunotherapy administration. Patients in Cohort 2 were given 1 Gy per fraction every two weeks, for a total of 13 Gy across 26 weeks. Patients took aspirin 300 mg orally once daily for four cycles, starting on cycle 1 day 1. Trial participants were not randomized into treatment groups. Nivolumab was administered intravenously as a 240 mg flat dose every two weeks, and ipilimumab was administered intravenously at 1 mg/kg every six weeks. Eight patients were included in the translational analysis, namely three from the first dose cohort plus the first five from the second dose cohort.

The sample holds many counts of this clonotype. Its target antigen remains unknown. Within one base of it there is no much larger clone, and no base qualities were kept. Sequences LNHDA (CDR1) and SQIVND (CDR2) are obtained from the germline V gene (reference sequence). Trimming accounts for 6 bases at V and 7 bases at J, while the number of junction bases matched to no gene is 8. The CDR3 goes from the cysteine to the phenylalanine over 14 residues. Only the CDR3 part of the read is kept: 42 bases, read in frame from the first base. What the time point label conveys for this sample: before trial treatment. The donors came from RACIN, which was a single-arm phase I dose-escalation trial that paired nivolumab and ipilimumab with aspirin, low-dose cyclophosphamide and low-dose radiotherapy. Eligible patients had advanced, TIL-negative solid tumors. To make first-strand cDNA, Superscript III was used along with a set of TRAV- and TRBV-specific primers so that both the TCRalpha and TCRbeta chains were covered. TCRs were amplified with Phusion for roughly 19 PCR cycles, with a constant-region primer paired with the adapter attached to the V primers. Isolated mRNA was amplified with the MessageAmp II aRNA Amplification Kit, using a 16-hour in vitro transcription at 37°C. The Dynabeads mRNA DIRECT Purification Kit was used to isolate the mRNA for TCR sequencing. Indexed Illumina adapters were added in a second Phusion PCR of about 25 cycles, and the PCR products were purified with AMPure XP beads. Deep sequencing of the TCRalpha and TCRbeta libraries was carried out on an Illumina MiniSeq instrument. As for the original processing: Custom Perl scripts were used to pool TCR sequences that encoded the same protein, to remove out-of-frame sequences, and to calculate the abundance of each clonotype. TCR sequences supported by only a single read were excluded from analysis. Repertoire metrics included Shannon entropy, Gini index, clonality, richness, and frequency of TCRs shared between repertoires. The public reads were reprocessed in TCRdb via fastp at Q25 and MiXCR, keeping in-frame beta chains. Entries that share a CDR3 protein sequence are merged under the most common genes and DNA. These V and J calls originate from TCRdb's pipeline instead of the authors' own analysis. This sample is represented by around 99,000 distinct CDR3 sequences; roughly a tenth of them were singletons. About 1% of the sample goes to the ten largest clones.

This TCR derives from a male donor with prostate cancer. Rearrangement joined TRBV19 to TRBJ2-1, with 8 bases aligning to TRBD2. The sample consisted of PBMCs, taken before treatment. The DNA sequence is as follows: TGTGCCAGTAGGGTTGGCGGGACTAGTAATGAGCAGTTCTTC. Translated, this gives CASRVGGTSNEQFF.